This T cell receptor (gamma chain) was captured in a study of γδ T cells in repeated Plasmodium falciparum infection. Study overall: Age- and gender-matched Australian children served as comparison for malaria-exposed Malian children.

The CDR3 is made up of 19 amino acids. Trimming cost V 2 bases and J 6 bases; bases outside gene matches: 13. Germline CDR1 reads GITISATS; CDR2 reads ISYDGTV (reference sequence). Judged by abundance, this clone is medium-sized. TCRdb fed the multiplex PCR reads to CATT. The sample lists a few thousand gamma-chain clones; roughly 3.5% were seen once. Flow sorting of PBMC yielded separate Vgamma9/Vdelta2+ and Vdelta2-negative gammadelta T cell populations for bulk repertoire analysis. Sequenced input: gamma-delta T cells from blood. The clonotype was recovered from a pool of human donors (malaria-infected and uninfected, not separated). The chain carries TRGV9 and TRGJP. CDR3 sequence (DNA): TGTGCCTTGTGGGAGGCCCTAGTCTCTATAGAGTTGGGCAAAAAAATCAAGGTATTT. It is translated as CALWEALVSIELGKKIKVF.